This paragraph covers one T cell receptor beta chain sequence. Its matching antigen is unknown. Libraries were prepared by immunoSEQ multiplex PCR; TCRdb keeps only in-frame clonotypes and omits some of them. Found here are around 78,000 clones, under 95% of them singletons; the top ten hold roughly 30%. The sample originates from a study of siplizumab effects on memory and regulatory T cells. Broader study findings: Naive T cells appeared more diverse than memory cells and seemed to be major alloresponse contributors.

Germline lookup yields CDR1 MGHRA and CDR2 YSYEKL. Trimming removed 4 bases at V and 7 bases at J, with 13 bases between. The length of the CDR3 is 13 residues. The sample consisted of CD8+ T cells sorted from blood. The source of this sequence is a human donor in good health. This rearrangement joins TRBV4-1 to TRBJ1-2; possibly TRBD1 for D (5 bases). CDR3 in DNA: TGCGCCAGCAGCCTTGGGCAGGGAGGTGGCTACACCTTC. It encodes CASSLGQGGGYTF.